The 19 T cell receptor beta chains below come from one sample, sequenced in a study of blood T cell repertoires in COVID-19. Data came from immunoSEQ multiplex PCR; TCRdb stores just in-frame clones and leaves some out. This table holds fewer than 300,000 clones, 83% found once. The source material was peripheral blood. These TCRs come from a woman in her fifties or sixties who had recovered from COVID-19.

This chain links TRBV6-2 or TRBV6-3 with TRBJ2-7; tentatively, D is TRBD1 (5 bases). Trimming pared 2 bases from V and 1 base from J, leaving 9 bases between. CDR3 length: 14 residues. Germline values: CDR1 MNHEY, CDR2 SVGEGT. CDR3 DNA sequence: TGTGCCAGCAGTTACGTGGCAGGGTCCTACGAGCAGTACTTC. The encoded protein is CASSYVAGSYEQYF.

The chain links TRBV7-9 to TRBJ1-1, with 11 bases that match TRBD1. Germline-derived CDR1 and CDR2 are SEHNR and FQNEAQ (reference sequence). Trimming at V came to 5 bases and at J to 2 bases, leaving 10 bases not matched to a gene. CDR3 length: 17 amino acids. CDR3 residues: CASSPLGQGAVNTEAFF. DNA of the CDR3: TGTGCCAGCAGCCCCCTCGGACAGGGGGCAGTTAACACTGAAGCTTTCTTT.

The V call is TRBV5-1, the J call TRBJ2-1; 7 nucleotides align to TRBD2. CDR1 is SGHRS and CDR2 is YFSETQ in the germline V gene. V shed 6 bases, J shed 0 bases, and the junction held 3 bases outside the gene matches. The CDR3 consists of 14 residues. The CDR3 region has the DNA TGCGCCAGCACCGGGACTAACTCCTACAATGAGCAGTTCTTC. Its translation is CASTGTNSYNEQFF. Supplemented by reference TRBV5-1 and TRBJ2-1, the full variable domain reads KAGVTQTPRYLIKTRGQQVTLSCSPISGHRSVSWYQQTPGQGLQFLFEYFSETQRNKGNFPGRFSGRQFSNSRSEMNVSTLELGDSALYLCASTGTNSYNEQFFGPGTRLTVL.

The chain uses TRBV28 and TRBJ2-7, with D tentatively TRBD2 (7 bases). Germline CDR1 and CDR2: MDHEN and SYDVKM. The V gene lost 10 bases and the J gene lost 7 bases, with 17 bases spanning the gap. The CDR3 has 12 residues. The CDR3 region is CATLGGAREQYF. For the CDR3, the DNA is TGTGCCACCTTAGGGGGGGCGAGGGAGCAGTACTTC.

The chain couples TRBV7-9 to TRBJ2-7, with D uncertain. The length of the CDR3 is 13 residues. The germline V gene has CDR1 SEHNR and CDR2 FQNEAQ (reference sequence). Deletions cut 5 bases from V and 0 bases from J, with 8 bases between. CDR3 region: CASSNAVSYEQYF. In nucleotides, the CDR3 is TGTGCCAGCAGCAACGCGGTCTCCTACGAGCAGTACTTC.

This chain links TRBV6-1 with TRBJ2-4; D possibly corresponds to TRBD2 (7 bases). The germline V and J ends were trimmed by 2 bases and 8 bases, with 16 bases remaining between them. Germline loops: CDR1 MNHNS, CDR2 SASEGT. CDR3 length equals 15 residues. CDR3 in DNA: TGTGCCAGCAGTGAATGGGTGGGGGGGGCGGACATTCAGTACTTC. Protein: CASSEWVGGADIQYF.

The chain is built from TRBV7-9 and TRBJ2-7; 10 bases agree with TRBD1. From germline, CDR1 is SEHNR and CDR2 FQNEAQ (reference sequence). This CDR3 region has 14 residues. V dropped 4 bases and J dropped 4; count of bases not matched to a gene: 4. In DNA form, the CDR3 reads TGTGCCAGCAGCTATGACAGGGGGCGGTACGAGCAGTACTTC. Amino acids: CASSYDRGRYEQYF.

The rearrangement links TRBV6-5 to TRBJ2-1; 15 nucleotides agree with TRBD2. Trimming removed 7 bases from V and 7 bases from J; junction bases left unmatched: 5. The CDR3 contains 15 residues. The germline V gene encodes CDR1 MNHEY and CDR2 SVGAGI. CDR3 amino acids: CASIVGTSGRNEQFF. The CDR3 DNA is TGTGCCAGCATCGTCGGGACTAGCGGGAGGAATGAGCAGTTCTTC.

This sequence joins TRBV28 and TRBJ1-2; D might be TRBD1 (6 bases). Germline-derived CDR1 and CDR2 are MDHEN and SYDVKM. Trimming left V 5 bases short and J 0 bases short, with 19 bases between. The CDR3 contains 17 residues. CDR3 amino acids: CASSTPSGGPANYGYTF. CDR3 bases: TGTGCCAGCAGTACCCCCAGCGGGGGCCCAGCTAACTATGGCTACACCTTC.

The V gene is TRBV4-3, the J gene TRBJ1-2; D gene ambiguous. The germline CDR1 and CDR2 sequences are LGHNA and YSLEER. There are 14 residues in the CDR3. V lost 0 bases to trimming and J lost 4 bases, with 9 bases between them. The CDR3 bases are TGCGCCAGCAGCCAAGATCGCGGGAGCTATGGCTACACCTTC. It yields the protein CASSQDRGSYGYTF.

CDR3 sequence reads: CAIKQGANRGTGELFF. In DNA, the CDR3 is TGTGCCATCAAACAGGGGGCTAATAGAGGCACCGGGGAGCTGTTTTTT. The chain uses TRBV10-3 and TRBJ2-2, with 9 bases aligning to TRBD1. CDR1 is ENHRY, CDR2 SYGVKD, per germline. V shed 7 bases and J 4 bases; nucleotides not matched to a gene: 10. The CDR3 runs 16 residues.

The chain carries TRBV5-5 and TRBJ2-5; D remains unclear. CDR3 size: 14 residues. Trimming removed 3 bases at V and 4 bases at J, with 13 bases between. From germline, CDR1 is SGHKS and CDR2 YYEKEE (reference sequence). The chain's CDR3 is CASSWAPVRETQYF. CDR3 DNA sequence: TGTGCCAGCAGCTGGGCGCCCGTAAGAGAGACCCAGTACTTC.

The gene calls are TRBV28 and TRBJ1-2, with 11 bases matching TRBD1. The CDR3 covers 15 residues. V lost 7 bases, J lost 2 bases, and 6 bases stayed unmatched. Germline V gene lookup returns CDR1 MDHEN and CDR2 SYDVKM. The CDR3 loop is CASTVGDRGNYGYTF. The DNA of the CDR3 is TGTGCCAGCACCGTAGGGGACAGGGGGAACTATGGCTACACCTTC.

In DNA, the CDR3 is TGTGCCAGCAGCTCTCGACAGGGCGGGGGCTACACCTTC. Its translation: CASSSRQGGGYTF. The chain links TRBV5-4 to TRBJ1-2, with 7 bases aligning to TRBD1. The V segment lost 3 bases and the J segment 8 bases; nucleotides outside the gene matches: 7. The CDR3 is made up of 13 amino acids. Germline CDR1 SGHNT, CDR2 YYREEE (reference sequence).

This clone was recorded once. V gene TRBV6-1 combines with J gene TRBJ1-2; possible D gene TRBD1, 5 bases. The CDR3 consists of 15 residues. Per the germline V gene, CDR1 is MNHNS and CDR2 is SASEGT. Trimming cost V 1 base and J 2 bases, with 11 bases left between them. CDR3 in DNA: TGTGCCAGCAGTGAAGTGGGGGACTTGAACTATGGCTACACCTTC. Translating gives CASSEVGDLNYGYTF.

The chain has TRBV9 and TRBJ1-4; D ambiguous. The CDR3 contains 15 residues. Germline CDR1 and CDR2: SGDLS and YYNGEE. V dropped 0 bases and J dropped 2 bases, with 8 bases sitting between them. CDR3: CASSVGVRTNEKLFF. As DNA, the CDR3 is TGTGCCAGCAGCGTAGGGGTGAGGACTAATGAAAAACTGTTTTTT.

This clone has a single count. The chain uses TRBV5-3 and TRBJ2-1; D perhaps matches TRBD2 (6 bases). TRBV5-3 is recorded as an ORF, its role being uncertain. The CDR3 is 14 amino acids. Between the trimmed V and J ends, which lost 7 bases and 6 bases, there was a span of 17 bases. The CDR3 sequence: CARRGLGTINEQFF. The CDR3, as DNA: TGTGCCAGACGGGGACTCGGGACGATCAATGAGCAGTTCTTC.

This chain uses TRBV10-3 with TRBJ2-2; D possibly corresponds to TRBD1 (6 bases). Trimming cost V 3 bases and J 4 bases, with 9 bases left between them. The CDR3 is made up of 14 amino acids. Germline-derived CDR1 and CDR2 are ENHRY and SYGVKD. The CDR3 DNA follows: TGTGCCATCAGTGAAGGCAGGGGCACCGGGGAGCTGTTTTTT. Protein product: CAISEGRGTGELFF.

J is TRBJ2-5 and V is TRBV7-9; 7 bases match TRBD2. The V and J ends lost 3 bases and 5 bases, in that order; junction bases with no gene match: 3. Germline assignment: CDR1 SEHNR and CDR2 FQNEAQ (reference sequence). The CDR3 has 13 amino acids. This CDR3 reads CASSFGTTETQYF. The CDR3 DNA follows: TGTGCCAGCAGCTTTGGGACTACGGAGACCCAGTACTTC.